This TCR beta chain was sequenced for a study of T cell responses to AZD1222 COVID-19 vaccine. A note on this clone: Its target is not known.

CDR1 and CDR2 from the germline V gene are MNHEY and SVGEGT. V lost 0 bases, J lost 6 bases, and 6 bases lay in between. The CDR3 has 12 amino acids. Repertoires were generated with immunoSEQ multiplex PCR, while TCRdb's copy carries only in-frame clones and drops some. Here the sample spans some 100,000 clones, about 89% being singletons. Whole-study results and caveats: The CD4 TCRs associated with vaccination extended across spike and predominated at 160-218 and 743-854. Unmutated regions of variants are reportedly targeted by nearly half of spike-specific TCRs. Repertoire sampling occurred only after the peak T cell response. Elevations in Spike-specific TCR breadth and depth followed administration of two AZD1222 doses.

This receptor was taken from an adult who received the AZD1222 COVID-19 vaccine. This material consisted of peripheral blood, taken 28 days after the second AZD1222 dose. The chain carries TRBV6-2 or TRBV6-3 and TRBJ2-7; no clear D gene. The CDR3 protein is CASSYSTGEQYF. DNA for the CDR3: TGTGCCAGCAGTTACTCCACCGGCGAGCAGTACTTC.